The present TCR beta chain was sequenced within a study of blood T cell repertoires in COVID-19. Study-level background: Some COVID-19 samples were acute and others convalescent; all came from the United States, Italy and Spain. The cDNA or gDNA used as material had been derived from T cells, B-cell-depleted T cells, or PBMCs.

Deletions cut 3 bases from V and 1 base from J, with 8 bases between. Germline lookup yields CDR1 KGHDR and CDR2 SFDVKD. There are 15 residues in the CDR3. Original handling: Estimated nucleated cell counts came from reference gene primer amplification. Here immunoSEQ multiplex PCR was the method, and the copy in TCRdb shows in-frame clones only, minus some. The V and J calls and clone size were taken over from that table, and D and trimming were inferred from the DNA. This repertoire shows approximately 82,000 clones, approximately 90% found once; its top ten account for 11% to 15%. The genes are TRBV24-1 and TRBJ2-2; the D gene is possibly TRBD1 (6 bases). Source material: peripheral blood. The clonotype comes from a man in his 70s with active or convalescent COVID-19. CDR3 sequence reads: CATSDPGVNTGELFF. In DNA form, the CDR3 reads TGTGCCACCAGTGATCCAGGGGTGAACACCGGGGAGCTGTTTTTT.